This T cell receptor (beta chain) was documented in a study of beta chain bispecific antibodies for T cell cancers (dated by TCRdb to the early 2020s). As for the study more broadly: Healthy donor T cells were cocultured with T cell leukemia lines and bispecific antibodies, then TRBV sequencing of surviving cells measured the depletion of each TRBV family.

Libraries incorporated unique molecular identifier barcodes, which were used to quantify clonotypes. Qiagen AllPrep DNA/RNA Micro kits were used to isolate total RNA, and an Agilent TapeStation was used to check RNA quality. TCR beta libraries were constructed by 5' RACE, in which cDNA synthesis was followed by two PCR steps with TCR beta constant-region gene-specific primers. TCR beta libraries were sequenced on an Illumina MiSeq platform. On the study's bioinformatics: MIGEC, MiXCR and VDJtools were used to process the reads. To get a clonotype's frequency, the unique molecular identifiers belonging to that clonotype were divided by all unique molecular identifiers in the sample. The public reads were quality trimmed at Q25 with fastp and then assembled into clones with MiXCR by TCRdb, keeping productive beta chains. Here each entry gathers all rows of one CDR3 protein and keeps the most common genes and DNA. The V and J calls here are based on TCRdb, not the publication. This sample comprises 15,000 to 20,000 distinct CDR3 sequences, about 2.2% of them detected only once. 6.9% of the sample is held by the ten biggest clonotypes.

T cells were expanded from blood mononuclear cells for two to four days using either anti-CD3 antibody OKT3 or CD3/CD28 Dynabeads. The culture conditions for expanded T cells were RPMI 1640 plus 10% fetal bovine serum, recombinant human IL-2 (100 IU/ml) and IL-7 (about 5 ng/ml). Cocultures combined 50,000 or so normal T cells with 50,000 or so target cells and bispecific antibody in around 99 ul, incubated 17 hours at 37°C. Each bispecific antibody was composed of two single-chain variable fragments, which were expressed in a single-chain diabody format with a His tag. Effector T cells were obtained from healthy human donors, and peripheral blood mononuclear cells were isolated from leukapheresis samples by Ficoll density gradient centrifugation. The paper as a whole reports these results and caveats: Leukemia cell line cells were mixed with normal T cells in each sequenced sample, and most of the targeted TRBV signal was derived from the leukemia cells rather than from the normal T cells.

This clonotype appeared many times. The antigen this receptor binds is unknown. No much larger clonotype is one base removed from it; base qualities were not supplied. This TCR was sampled from a human donor in good health. Some clones in this sample may be carry-over from other donors' samples. The sample was healthy donor T cells cultured with leukemia cells.

The sequence in DNA is TGTGCCAGCAGCTTGGGACACTCGAACACTGAAGCTTTCTTT. Its translation reads: CASSLGHSNTEAFF. The V and J genes are TRBV7-9 and TRBJ1-1; the D gene is perhaps TRBD1, on 6 matching bases. CDR3 length: 14 amino acids, cysteine to phenylalanine. The sequence is cut down to CDR3 DNA, 42 bases in frame from base 1. CDR1 and CDR2 are read off the germline V gene (reference sequence) as SEHNR and FQNEAQ. V and J lose 3 bases and 1 base, and a span of 9 bases separates them.